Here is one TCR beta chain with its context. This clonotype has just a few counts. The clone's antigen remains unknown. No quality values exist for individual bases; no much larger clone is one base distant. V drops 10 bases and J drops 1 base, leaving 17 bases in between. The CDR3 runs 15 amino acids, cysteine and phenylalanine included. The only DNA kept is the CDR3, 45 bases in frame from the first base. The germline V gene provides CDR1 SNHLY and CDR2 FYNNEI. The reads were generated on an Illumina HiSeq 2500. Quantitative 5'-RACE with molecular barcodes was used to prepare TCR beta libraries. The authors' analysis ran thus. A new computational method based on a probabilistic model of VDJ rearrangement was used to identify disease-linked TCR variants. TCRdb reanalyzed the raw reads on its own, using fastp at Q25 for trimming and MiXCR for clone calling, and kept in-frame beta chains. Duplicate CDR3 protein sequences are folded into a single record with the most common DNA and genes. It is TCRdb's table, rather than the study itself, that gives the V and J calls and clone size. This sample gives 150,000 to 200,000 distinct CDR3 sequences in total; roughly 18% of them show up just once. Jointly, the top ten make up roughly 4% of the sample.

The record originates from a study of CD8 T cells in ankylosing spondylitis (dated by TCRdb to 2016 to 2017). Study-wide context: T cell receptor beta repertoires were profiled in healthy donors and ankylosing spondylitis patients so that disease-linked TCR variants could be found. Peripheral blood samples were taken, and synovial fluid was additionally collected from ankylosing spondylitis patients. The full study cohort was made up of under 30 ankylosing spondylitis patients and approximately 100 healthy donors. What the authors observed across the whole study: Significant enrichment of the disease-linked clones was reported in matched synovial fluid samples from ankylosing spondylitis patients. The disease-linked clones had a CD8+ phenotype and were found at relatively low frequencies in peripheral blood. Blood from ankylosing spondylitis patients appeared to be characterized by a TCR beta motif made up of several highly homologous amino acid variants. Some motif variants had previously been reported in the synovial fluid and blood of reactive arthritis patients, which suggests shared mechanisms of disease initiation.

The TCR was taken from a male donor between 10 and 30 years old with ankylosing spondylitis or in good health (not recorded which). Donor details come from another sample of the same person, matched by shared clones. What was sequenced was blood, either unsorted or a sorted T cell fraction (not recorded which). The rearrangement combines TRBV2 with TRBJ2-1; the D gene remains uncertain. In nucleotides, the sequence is TGTGCCATCCCAGGTCCTAGGATTTCCTACAATGAGCAGTTCTTC. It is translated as CAIPGPRISYNEQFF.